The rows below give T cell receptor beta chains drawn from one sample of a study of cytomegalovirus exposure and HLA in healthy donors. Assay: immunoSEQ multiplex PCR; the TCRdb copy retains only in-frame clones and omits some. The sample carries some 130,000 clones, roughly 87% recorded once. Material: PBMCs. These receptor sequences come from a woman aged 18-30 years in good health and CMV-seronegative. CDR3s include the opening cysteine and the closing phenylalanine or tryptophan. Each record gives: CDR3 protein, CDR3 DNA, CDR3 length, D gene, V gene, J gene, clone size. A D gene is named only where the DNA matches it firmly. Expanded clones are given a class, and other clones once, few, many or no size at all.

CASSLGGTGASYEQYF	TGTGCCAGCAGCTTAGGTGGGACAGGGGCCTCCTACGAGCAGTACTTC	16	TRBD1	TRBV11-2	TRBJ2-7	NA
CASSLGTQGNQPQHF	TGTGCCAGCAGCCTGGGCACCCAGGGCAATCAGCCCCAGCATTTT	15	NA	TRBV7-2	TRBJ1-5	NA
CASSISGETQYF	TGTGCCAGTAGTATATCGGGAGAGACCCAGTACTTC	12	NA	TRBV19	TRBJ2-5	NA
CASSTPLEGDYGYTF	TGTGCCAGCAGCACCCCCCTTGAGGGTGACTATGGCTACACCTTC	15	NA	TRBV5-8	TRBJ1-2	NA
CASSQAGTQNQPQHF	TGCGCCAGCAGCCAAGCCGGGACTCAGAATCAGCCCCAGCATTTT	15	NA	TRBV4-1	TRBJ1-5	NA
CASSRRAHEQFF	TGTGCCAGTAGTAGGAGGGCCCATGAGCAGTTCTTC	12	NA	TRBV19	TRBJ2-1	NA
CASSLGQGAGNEQFF	TGCGCCAGCAGCCTCGGACAGGGGGCCGGTAATGAGCAGTTCTTC	15	TRBD1	TRBV4-1	TRBJ2-1	NA
CASSDRTSGTPNTGELFF	TGTGCCAGCAGCGATCGGACTAGCGGGACTCCGAACACCGGGGAGCTGTTTTTT	18	TRBD2	TRBV9	TRBJ2-2	NA
CASSFNRDSNSPLHF	TGTGCCAGCAGCTTCAACCGGGACAGCAATTCACCCCTCCACTTT	15	TRBD1	TRBV6-5	TRBJ1-6	once
CASSRQGYNQPQHF	TGTGCCAGCAGTAGACAGGGCTACAATCAGCCCCAGCATTTT	14	TRBD1	TRBV6-5	TRBJ1-5	NA
CASSERQGGGGELFF	TGTGCCAGCAGTGAGCGGCAGGGAGGTGGCGGGGAGCTGTTTTTT	15	NA	TRBV6-1	TRBJ2-2	NA
CASSVGLASGGTDTQYF	TGTGCCAGCAGCGTGGGGTTGGCTAGCGGGGGGACAGATACGCAGTATTTT	17	TRBD2	TRBV9	TRBJ2-3	NA
CASSYVGGSYNEQFF	TGTGCCAGCAGTTACGTGGGGGGCTCCTACAATGAGCAGTTCTTC	15	NA	TRBV6-5	TRBJ2-1	NA
CASSYGGVSYGYTF	TGTGCCAGCAGTTACGGGGGGGTTAGCTATGGCTACACCTTC	14	NA	TRBV6-6	TRBJ1-2	NA
CASAGGGYNEQFF	TGTGCCAGCGCAGGGGGCGGCTACAATGAGCAGTTCTTC	13	TRBD1	TRBV7-3	TRBJ2-1	NA
CASSLAVLGQAEKLFF	TGTGCCAGCAGCTTAGCGGTCCTTGGGCAGGCTGAAAAACTGTTTTTT	16	NA	TRBV7-9	TRBJ1-4	NA
CASSFGTANSPLHF	TGCGCCAGCAGCTTCGGGACAGCGAATTCACCCCTCCACTTT	14	TRBD1	TRBV5-1	TRBJ1-6	NA
CATSEGLAGGYEQYF	TGTGCCACCAGCGAGGGACTAGCGGGGGGCTACGAGCAGTACTTC	15	TRBD2	TRBV15	TRBJ2-7	NA
CASSLKRGVEQFF	TGTGCCAGCAGCTTAAAGCGGGGGGTTGAGCAGTTCTTC	13	TRBD2	TRBV7-3	TRBJ2-1	once
CASYGTGENYGYTF	TGTGCCAGCTACGGGACAGGGGAAAACTATGGCTACACCTTC	14	TRBD1	TRBV9	TRBJ1-2	large
CASSPWWADENTEAFF	TGTGCCAGCAGCCCCTGGTGGGCAGACGAAAACACTGAAGCTTTCTTT	16	NA	TRBV11-2	TRBJ1-1	NA
CASSVGYGSSYEQYF	TGTGCCAGCAGCGTAGGCTACGGTTCCTCCTACGAGCAGTACTTC	15	NA	TRBV9	TRBJ2-7	NA
CASTGDWSNTDTQYF	TGCGCCAGCACTGGAGACTGGTCTAACACAGATACGCAGTATTTT	15	NA	TRBV5-1	TRBJ2-3	NA
CASSLAGGFTEAFF	TGCGCCAGCAGCTTGGCAGGTGGGTTTACTGAAGCTTTCTTT	14	NA	TRBV5-1	TRBJ1-1	NA
CASSFSGANSPLHF	TGTGCCAGCAGTTTTTCAGGGGCTAATTCACCCCTCCACTTT	14	NA	TRBV6-5	TRBJ1-6	few
CASSLDRPRDTQYF	TGTGCCAGCAGCTTGGACAGGCCAAGGGATACGCAGTATTTT	14	NA	TRBV5-6	TRBJ2-3	NA
CASSPGRPAGTF	TGTGCCAGCAGCCCGGGACGGCCCGCGGGGACCTTC	12	NA	TRBV5-8	TRBJ1-2	NA
CASSQGDRSNTF	TGTGCCAGCAGTCAGGGGGACAGGAGTAACACCTTC	12	TRBD1	TRBV2	TRBJ1-2	NA
CASSLRPGTGEENEQYF	TGCGCCAGCAGCTTGCGGCCCGGGACAGGGGAGGAGAACGAGCAGTACTTC	17	TRBD1	TRBV5-1	TRBJ2-7	NA
CASSPRRRNTEAFF	TGTGCCAGCAGTCCCCGCCGGAGGAACACTGAAGCTTTCTTT	14	NA	TRBV6-6	TRBJ1-1	NA
CASSPSNEQYF	TGTGCCAGCTCACCATCCAACGAGCAGTACTTC	11	NA	TRBV18	TRBJ2-7	once
CASSYPNSSYSSYNSPLHF	TGTGCCAGCAGTTATCCCAACAGTTCCTATAGCTCCTATAATTCACCCCTCCACTTT	19	NA	TRBV2	TRBJ1-6	NA
CASGLAGGKEQFF	TGCGCCAGTGGACTAGCGGGGGGTAAGGAGCAGTTCTTC	13	TRBD2	TRBV5-1	TRBJ2-1	NA
CASSQHAGTEAFF	TGCGCCAGCAGCCAACATGCCGGGACTGAAGCTTTCTTT	13	NA	TRBV4-1	TRBJ1-1	once
CASKTGGSYGYTF	TGTGCCAGTAAGACGGGGGGAAGCTATGGCTACACCTTC	13	NA	TRBV19	TRBJ1-2	NA
CASSLGRETQYF	TGTGCCAGCAGCTTGGGGCGGGAGACCCAGTACTTC	12	NA	TRBV5-6	TRBJ2-5	few
CASSRTVDSAVYEQYF	TGTGCCAGCAGCCGAACCGTGGACAGTGCCGTCTACGAGCAGTACTTC	16	NA	TRBV7-6	TRBJ2-7	once
CASSFGVRAETQYF	TGTGCCAGCAGCTTTGGCGTCAGGGCTGAGACCCAGTACTTC	14	NA	TRBV5-8	TRBJ2-5	NA
CASSRGTSAVNEQFF	TGTGCCAGCTCCAGAGGGACTAGCGCGGTCAATGAGCAGTTCTTC	15	TRBD2	TRBV5-8	TRBJ2-1	NA
CASSLAGTDTQYF	TGTGCCAGCAGCTTAGCGGGCACAGATACGCAGTATTTT	13	NA	TRBV11-2	TRBJ2-3	NA
CASSPQEAISGYTF	TGCGCCAGCAGCCCCCAGGAAGCTATATCAGGCTACACCTTC	14	NA	TRBV5-1	TRBJ1-2	NA
CASSPGGADDTQYF	TGTGCCAGCAGCCCCGGGGGGGCCGATGATACGCAGTATTTT	14	TRBD2	TRBV7-3	TRBJ2-3	NA
CASRLAGGQTQYF	TGTGCCAGCAGACTAGCGGGGGGGCAGACCCAGTACTTC	13	TRBD2	TRBV6-1	TRBJ2-5	NA
CASRGQAKETQYF	TGCGCCAGCAGAGGACAGGCAAAAGAGACCCAGTACTTC	13	TRBD1	TRBV5-1	TRBJ2-5	NA
CATSADYEQFF	TGTGCTACCTCGGCGGATTATGAGCAGTTCTTC	11	NA	TRBV12-5	TRBJ2-1	NA
CASSPLDSSSTDTQYF	TGTGCCAGCAGCCCCCTGGACAGCTCTAGCACAGATACGCAGTATTTT	16	NA	TRBV11-2	TRBJ2-3	once
CASSSQRGGATGELFF	TGTGCCAGCAGCTCGCAAAGAGGGGGGGCTACCGGGGAGCTGTTTTTT	16	NA	TRBV5-6	TRBJ2-2	NA
CASSQEGVYGGSYEQYF	TGCGCCAGCAGCCAAGAGGGGGTCTACGGGGGCTCCTACGAGCAGTACTTC	17	NA	TRBV4-1	TRBJ2-7	NA
CASSQERGATDTQYF	TGCGCCAGCAGCCAAGAACGGGGGGCCACAGATACGCAGTATTTT	15	NA	TRBV4-1	TRBJ2-3	NA
CASSFDVGEAFF	TGTGCCAGCAGCTTCGATGTCGGTGAAGCTTTCTTT	12	NA	TRBV11-3	TRBJ1-1	NA
CASSYSAGGLTDTQYF	TGTGCCAGCAGTTACTCGGCGGGGGGACTCACAGATACGCAGTATTTT	16	TRBD2	TRBV6-5	TRBJ2-3	NA
CASSQGADSNQPQHF	TGCGCCAGCAGCCAAGGGGCAGATAGCAATCAGCCCCAGCATTTT	15	NA	TRBV4-1	TRBJ1-5	NA